One sample yielded the 15 T cell receptor beta chains listed below, sequenced in a study of OX40 agonist ivuxolimab in advanced cancers. The method was immunoSEQ multiplex PCR; TCRdb's version includes in-frame clones alone and lacks a portion of them. The table shows under 70,000 clones, with approximately 84% occurring only once. Here the sequenced sample was CD4+ or CD8+ T cells sorted from blood, taken in a trial of the OX40 agonist ivuxolimab. The receptors were sampled from an adult with an advanced solid tumor such as melanoma, head and neck, liver or kidney cancer.

V usage is TRBV4-1 and J usage is TRBJ1-5, with D possibly matching TRBD1 (5 bases). The CDR3 sequence is 15 residues long. With 10 bases removed from V and 2 bases from J, the gap between germline ends came to 18 bases. CDR1 is MGHRA and CDR2 is YSYEKL in the germline V gene. CDR3 in DNA: TGCGCCACCCGAGAGTGGCAGGGAGGCAATCAGCCCCAGCATTTT. It encodes CATREWQGGNQPQHF.

The V and J genes are TRBV30 and TRBJ1-2, with TRBD1 matching over 7 bases. Germline V gives CDR1 GTSNPN, CDR2 SVGIG (reference sequence). The V and J ends lost 2 bases and 0 bases, in that order; junction bases with no gene match: 3. The CDR3 runs 14 residues. The CDR3 region is CAWSRGGTNYGYTF. The CDR3 DNA reads as TGTGCCTGGAGTAGAGGGGGCACTAACTATGGCTACACCTTC. Drawing the rest from reference TRBV30 and TRBJ1-2, the complete variable domain is SQTIHQWPATLVQPVGSPLSLECTVEGTSNPNLYWYRQAAGRGLQLLFYSVGIGQISSEVPQNLSASRPQDRQFILSSKKLLLSDSGFYLCAWSRGGTNYGYTFGSGTRLTVV.

For the CDR3, the DNA is TGCGCCAGCAGCTTGGATGGAAAAGGCTACACCTTC. Protein product: CASSLDGKGYTF. The chain links TRBV5-1 to TRBJ1-2; D is ambiguous. CDR1 is SGHRS and CDR2 is YFSETQ in the germline V gene. V was clipped by 0 bases and J by 8 bases, with 8 bases between them. The CDR3 sequence is 12 residues long.

The chain links TRBV28 to TRBJ2-2; 8 bases agree with TRBD1. The CDR3 is made up of 15 amino acids. Losses at the gene ends were 7 bases for V and 0 bases for J; bases not matched to a gene: 4. CDR1 and CDR2 (germline): MDHEN, SYDVKM. The CDR3 region is CASTPGGPNTGELFF. CDR3 nucleotide sequence: TGTGCCAGCACCCCAGGGGGCCCGAACACCGGGGAGCTGTTTTTT.

CDR3 bases: TGTGCCAGCAGCTTAACTGGCGGTCCCGAGACCCAGTACTTC. This codes for CASSLTGGPETQYF. The V call is TRBV7-3, the J call TRBJ2-5; D gene uncertain. Trimming removed 0 bases from V and 5 bases from J, with 10 bases in between. Looked up from germline, CDR1 is SGHTA and CDR2 is FQGTGA. The CDR3 length is 14 residues.

V gene TRBV5-1 combines with J gene TRBJ1-5, with D possibly matching TRBD1 (5 bases). The germline gives CDR1 SGHRS, CDR2 YFSETQ. This CDR3 is 14 amino acids long. V was pared by 4 bases and J by 4 bases, with 12 bases between. As DNA, the CDR3 is TGCGCCAGCAGCCCTGACGGGACTAATCAGCCCCAGCATTTT. Amino acids: CASSPDGTNQPQHF.

This clone has a handful of counts. The chain has TRBV2 and TRBJ1-2, with D perhaps matching TRBD1 (6 bases). The CDR3 runs 13 residues. V was shortened by 10 bases and J by 1 base, with 13 bases between the two germline ends. Germline V gives CDR1 SNHLY, CDR2 FYNNEI. CDR3 in DNA: TGTGCCACTCGAGGGGGGGGTAACTATGGCTACACCTTC. Protein sequence: CATRGGGNYGYTF.

The chain recombines TRBV4-2 with TRBJ2-3, with TRBD2 matching over 10 bases. CDR3 length: 16 amino acids. The germline V gene encodes CDR1 LGHNA and CDR2 YNFKEQ. V shed 0 bases, J shed 5 bases, and the junction held 5 bases outside the gene matches. DNA of the CDR3: TGTGCCAGCAGCCAAGACTGGAGCGGGGGGGAAGATACGCAGTATTTT. Its translation is CASSQDWSGGEDTQYF.

Note on this clone: This CDR3 is also generated by other DNA sequences in the sample. The chain links TRBV7-2 to TRBJ2-6; D is unclear. The germline V gene has CDR1 SGHTA and CDR2 FQGNSA. Trimming left V 1 base short and J 0 bases short, with 7 bases between. This CDR3 spans 16 amino acids. The CDR3 region has the DNA TGTGCCAGCAGCTTAGTAGTGGGCTCTGGGGCCAACGTCCTGACTTTC. Protein product: CASSLVVGSGANVLTF.

The rearrangement joins TRBV18 to TRBJ2-7; 8 bases fit TRBD1. CDR1 and CDR2 from the germline V gene are KGHSH and LQKENI. The CDR3 length is 13 residues. V gave up 3 bases and J gave up 4 bases; unmatched junction bases: 2. DNA for the CDR3: TGTGCCAGCTCACCGACAGGGGAATACGAGCAGTACTTC. Protein: CASSPTGEYEQYF.

The J gene is TRBJ2-7, the V gene TRBV2, with D possibly TRBD1 on 5 matching bases. The CDR3 sequence is 15 residues long. Germline V gene lookup returns CDR1 SNHLY and CDR2 FYNNEI. The V end was cut by 7 bases, the J end by 0 bases, with 16 bases between. Written as DNA, the CDR3 is TGTGCCAGCACCGGAAGGGGTGCCAGCTCCTACGAGCAGTACTTC. Residues: CASTGRGASSYEQYF.

This clone came up a few times. The chain uses TRBV28 and TRBJ2-7, with 13 nucleotides matching TRBD2. Trimming removed 0 bases from V and 6 bases from J; junction bases left unmatched: 8. In germline, CDR1 is MDHEN, CDR2 SYDVKM. CDR3 length: 17 residues. The CDR3 is CASSLWELAGGPGEQYF. The DNA of the CDR3 is TGTGCCAGCAGTTTATGGGAACTAGCGGGGGGGCCGGGCGAGCAGTACTTC. Using reference TRBV28 and TRBJ2-7 for the parts outside the CDR3, the full variable domain is DVKVTQSSRYLVKRTGEKVFLECVQDMDHENMFWYRQDPGLGLRLIYFSYDVKMKEKGDIPEGYSVSREKKERFSLILESASTNQTSMYLCASSLWELAGGPGEQYFGPGTRLTVT.

V gene TRBV9 combines with J gene TRBJ1-2; TRBD1 matches 11 bases. With 4 bases clipped from V and 4 bases from J, the junction kept 6 bases outside the gene matches. This CDR3 spans 15 amino acids. Germline V gives CDR1 SGDLS, CDR2 YYNGEE. As DNA, the CDR3 is TGTGCCAGCAGCCCTGGACAGGGGGCTGGCTATGGCTACACCTTC. Its protein is CASSPGQGAGYGYTF.

CDR3 sequence: CASSRDRGFEKLFF. DNA of the CDR3: TGTGCCAGCAGCCGCGACAGGGGTTTTGAAAAACTGTTTTTT. The V call is TRBV7-2, the J call TRBJ1-4; 8 nucleotides align to TRBD1. Trimming at V came to 5 bases and at J to 7 bases, leaving 6 bases not matched to a gene. Germline CDR1 is SGHTA and CDR2 is FQGNSA. The CDR3 is 14 amino acids. Looking up the rest from reference TRBV7-2 and TRBJ1-4 gives the full variable domain: GAGVSQSPSNKVTEKGKDVELRCDPISGHTALYWYRQSLGQGLEFLIYFQGNSAPDKSGLPSDRFSAERTGGSVSTLTIQRTQQEDSAVYLCASSRDRGFEKLFFGSGTQLSVL.

This clone was counted between two and nine times. V is TRBV5-1 and J is TRBJ2-7; D is uncertain. Germline loops: CDR1 SGHRS, CDR2 YFSETQ. Trimming pared 4 bases from V and 0 bases from J, leaving 5 bases between. The CDR3 runs 12 residues. For the CDR3, the DNA is TGCGCCAGCAGCAAGAGCTCCTACGAGCAGTACTTC. Protein sequence: CASSKSSYEQYF. The entire variable domain, with the rest obtained from reference TRBV5-1 and TRBJ2-7, is as follows: KAGVTQTPRYLIKTRGQQVTLSCSPISGHRSVSWYQQTPGQGLQFLFEYFSETQRNKGNFPGRFSGRQFSNSRSEMNVSTLELGDSALYLCASSKSSYEQYFGPGTRLTVT.